This is a list of T cell receptor beta chains from one sample in a study of shared clonotypes between healthy human individuals. The data were produced by immunoSEQ multiplex PCR, yet TCRdb's version contains in-frame clones alone and is incomplete. Among 1.5 million to 2.5 million clones listed, about 95% were seen once. Sequenced input: naive CD8+ T cells sorted from blood. These receptors were collected from a man in his late teens or twenties in good health. The conserved cysteine and the conserved F or W are not part of the CDR3 here.

>TRBV4-2
ASSQVLGSSGGYT
>TRBV28
ASTQLDRGYEQY
>TRBV6-1
ASSEVWDRAVISFYEQY
>TRBV7-9
ASSSTGPEAKNIQY
>TRBV6-6
ASSYIGTEGNTQY
>TRBV7-9
ASSLGLAGGPSPYNEQF
>TRBV7-8
ASSPEAGGLYEQY
>TRBV27
ASSPLGPGNTIY
>TRBV10-3
AISESSASYNEQF
>TRBV7-3
ASSLGAGPSYEQY
>TRBV27
ASSLIGGQGAQQPQH
>TRBV19
ATGDYGYT
>TRBV7-9
ASSPEWPNNEKLF
>TRBV15
ATSPTEQETQY
>TRBV6-5
ASSNGAGGETQY
>TRBV9
ASSVEDSLFYGYT
>TRBV5-8
ASSSGLTGSYSPLH
>TRBV27
ASSLTGGGYGYT
>TRBV7-9
ASSDPRVGSNSPLH
>TRBV19
ASRLTADYSNQPQH
>TRBV4-1
ASSQDRETQY
>TRBV11-2
ASSFIGTQY
>TRBV7-8
ASSLEGQGGNTGELF
>TRBV4-1
ASSPQEELRGLEQF
>TRBV5-6
ASSVLLFPYEQY
>TRBV19
ASSMTGSSYNEQF
>TRBV10-3
AVRTVEGGELF
>TRBV9
ASSQHGQTYEQY
>TRBV7-9
ASSSIPGQGGEKLF
>TRBV4-3
ASSQDFEGLAPLH
>TRBV27
ASSSLGSNQPQH
>TRBV11-2
ASSYHSGETGELF
>TRBV5-1
ASSSSGGEQY
>TRBV12-5
ASGHGTAELFYGYT
>TRBV7-9
ASSSLAMGTNEKLF
>TRBV10-1
ASSRSGEPYEQY
>TRBV11-2
ASSFGRGACEQY
>TRBV9
ASSVGQGREQY
>TRBV9
ASSEEWADTQY
>TRBV7-9
ASCDGGLRTQY
>TRBV27
ASSLGGPRSTEAF
>TRBV5-1
ASRGGDYNEQF
>TRBV6-1
ASLWAGYGYT
>TRBV9
ASSVGETVNTEAF
>TRBV5-6
ASSHWGGTEAF
>TRBV18
ASSPSGDHEQF